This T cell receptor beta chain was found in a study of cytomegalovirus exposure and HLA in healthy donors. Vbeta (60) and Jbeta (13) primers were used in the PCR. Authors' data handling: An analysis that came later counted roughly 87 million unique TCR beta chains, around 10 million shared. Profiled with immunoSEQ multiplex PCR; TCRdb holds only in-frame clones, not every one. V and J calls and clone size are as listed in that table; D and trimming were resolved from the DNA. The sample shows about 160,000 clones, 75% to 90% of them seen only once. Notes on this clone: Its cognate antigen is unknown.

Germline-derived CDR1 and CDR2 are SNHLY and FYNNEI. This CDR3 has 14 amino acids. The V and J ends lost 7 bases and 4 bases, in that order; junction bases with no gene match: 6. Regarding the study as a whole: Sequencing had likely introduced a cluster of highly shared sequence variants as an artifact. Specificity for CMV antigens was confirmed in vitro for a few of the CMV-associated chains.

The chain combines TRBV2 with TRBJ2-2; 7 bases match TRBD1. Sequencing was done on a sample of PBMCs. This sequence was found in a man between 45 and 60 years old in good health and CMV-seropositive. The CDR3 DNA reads TGTGCCAGCAAGTCCGACAGGGCCACCGGGGAGCTGTTTTTT. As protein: CASKSDRATGELFF. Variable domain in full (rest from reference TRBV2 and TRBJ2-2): EPEVTQTPSHQVTQMGQEVILRCVPISNHLYFYWYRQILGQKVEFLVSFYNNEISEKSEIFDDQFSVERPDGSNFTLKIRSTKLEDSAMYFCASKSDRATGELFFGEGSRLTVL.